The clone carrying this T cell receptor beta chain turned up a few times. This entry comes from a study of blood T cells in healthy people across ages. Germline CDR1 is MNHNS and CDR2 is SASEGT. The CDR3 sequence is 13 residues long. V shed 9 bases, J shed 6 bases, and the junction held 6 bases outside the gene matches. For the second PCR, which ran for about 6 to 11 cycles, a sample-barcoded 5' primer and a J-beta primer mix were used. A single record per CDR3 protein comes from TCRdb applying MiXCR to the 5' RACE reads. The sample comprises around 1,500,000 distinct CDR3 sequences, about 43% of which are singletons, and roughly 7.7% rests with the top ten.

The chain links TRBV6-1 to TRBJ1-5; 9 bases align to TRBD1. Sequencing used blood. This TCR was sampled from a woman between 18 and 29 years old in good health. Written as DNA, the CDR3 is TGTGCCAGTGCGGGGGACAGGGCTCAGCCCCAGCATTTT. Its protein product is CASAGDRAQPQHF.